The TCR beta chain described here comes from a study of PD-L1 blockade in urothelial cancer. Overall study: The median T cell count in blood samples was around 150,000.

Time point described: peripheral blood 6 weeks after treatment start. Sequencing was performed with immunoSEQ multiplex PCR; in TCRdb, only in-frame clones are kept and a portion is missing. The sample records more than 95,000 clones, roughly 88% being singletons. The source is a man in his fifties with urothelial cancer. Sequences were derived from PBMCs, sampled around atezolizumab (anti-PD-L1) treatment.

The CDR3 sequence is CASSVVEMYNEQFF. The CDR3 DNA sequence: TGTGCCAGCAGCGTAGTCGAGATGTACAATGAGCAGTTCTTC. The chain employs TRBV9 and TRBJ2-1; D unresolved. The germline V and J ends were trimmed by 0 bases and 4 bases, with 8 bases remaining between them. Germline V lookup: CDR1 SGDLS, CDR2 YYNGEE. This CDR3 comprises 14 residues.